Listed below are T cell receptor beta chains from one sample, sequenced in a study of CXCR3-negative and CXCR3-positive naive CD8 T cells. TCRdb reprocessed the 5' RACE reads, with one entry per CDR3 protein and no DNA. The sample has some 120,000 distinct CDR3 sequences, and its top ten clones hold 0.5% to 0.75%. The sample consisted of naive CXCR3+ CD8+ T cells from blood. The receptors here all came from a human donor in good health. Some clones in this sample may be carry-over from other donors' samples. CDR3s include the opening cysteine and the closing phenylalanine or tryptophan.

J,V,CDR3
TRBJ2-3,TRBV13,CASSLGAGEAYF
TRBJ2-5,TRBV20-1,CSARERPRGQGTQYF
TRBJ2-1,TRBV5-1,CASSLTAGGGSEQFF
TRBJ2-7,TRBV7-8,CASSARRRDGYEQCF
TRBJ1-1,TRBV7-2,CASSLRGWGTEAFF
TRBJ2-7,TRBV27,CASSLEGPYEQYF
TRBJ2-1,TRBV10-3,CASLAGVLSDEQFF
TRBJ2-7,TRBV18,CASSPPRLDVSYEQYF
TRBJ1-1,TRBV7-7,CASSSLRGQQMNTEAFF
TRBJ2-2,TRBV29-1,CSVEDWGTGNTGELFF
TRBJ2-2,TRBV25-1,CASSDREVGELFF
TRBJ2-2,TRBV29-1,CSVEAQGVETGELFF
TRBJ2-7,TRBV7-8,CASTLVRETYEQYF
TRBJ2-7,TRBV20-1,CSAPTGTYEQYF
TRBJ2-7,TRBV29-1,CSVTPGGTTAYEQYF
TRBJ2-1,TRBV27,CASSDGQAGGEQFF
TRBJ2-1,TRBV7-9,CASSLEVGLPVEQFF
TRBJ2-1,TRBV27,CASSILAPSSYNEQFF
TRBJ2-3,TRBV14,CASSRFGVTDTQYF
TRBJ2-3,TRBV7-8,CASSRRQGPTDTQYF
TRBJ2-1,TRBV7-8,CASSLMSMTRERTDEQFF
TRBJ2-1,TRBV29-1,CSVEGTGSYNEQFF
TRBJ1-1,TRBV2,CASWRAGQNPAGFF
TRBJ1-5,TRBV28,CASSSDLEGYQPQHF
TRBJ1-2,TRBV12-3/TRBV12-4,CASSLQGAGYGYTF
TRBJ2-7,TRBV5-1,CASREGNNEQYF
TRBJ2-3,TRBV27,CASSLLLAGGWLNTQYF
TRBJ2-2,TRBV29-1,CSVEGRGPTGELFF
TRBJ1-6,TRBV6-6,CASSYSRQGANSPLHF
TRBJ1-4,TRBV4-2,CASSQEGGNEKLFF
TRBJ1-4,TRBV14,CASSQGVGTNEKLFF
TRBJ1-2,TRBV29-1,CSVGQNYGYTF